This T cell receptor (beta chain) came from a study of blood T cell repertoires in COVID-19. Study information: Donors in the United States, Italy and Spain gave samples during acute or convalescent COVID-19.

Under the authors' procedure: The assay estimated nucleated cells by amplifying reference gene primers. The method was immunoSEQ multiplex PCR; TCRdb's version includes in-frame clones alone and lacks a portion of them. V and J calls and clone size come straight from that table; D and trimming were deduced from the DNA. Among approximately 470,000 clones, approximately 86% were seen once, and the ten largest hold around 0.7%. The TCR comes from a woman in her late teens or twenties who had recovered from COVID-19. The material sequenced was PBMCs or T cells enriched from blood (not recorded which).

The CDR3 is CASSGGQGPGNTIYF. In DNA, the CDR3 is TGTGCCAGCAGCGGCGGACAGGGACCTGGAAACACCATATATTTT. The V call is TRBV6-5, the J call TRBJ1-3; TRBD1 agrees at 8 bases. Germline trimming cut 6 bases from V and 2 bases from J; bases unmatched to any gene: 6. From germline, CDR1 is MNHEY and CDR2 SVGAGI. The length of the CDR3 is 15 residues.